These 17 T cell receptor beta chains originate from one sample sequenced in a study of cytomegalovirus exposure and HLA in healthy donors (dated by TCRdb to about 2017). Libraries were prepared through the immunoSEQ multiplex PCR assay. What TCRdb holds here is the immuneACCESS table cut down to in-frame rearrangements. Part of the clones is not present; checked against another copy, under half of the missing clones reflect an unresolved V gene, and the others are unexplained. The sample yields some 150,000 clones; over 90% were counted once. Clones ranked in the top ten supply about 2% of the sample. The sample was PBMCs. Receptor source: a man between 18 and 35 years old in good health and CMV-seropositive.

CDR3 loop: CASSVILGDQETQYF. DNA for the CDR3: TGCGCCAGCAGTGTGATATTGGGAGATCAAGAGACCCAGTACTTC. The V and J genes are TRBV10-1 and TRBJ2-5; D may be TRBD2 (5 bases). There are 15 residues in the CDR3. Germline CDR1 reads WNHNN; CDR2 reads SYGVQD (reference sequence). With 4 bases removed from V and 2 bases from J, the gap between germline ends came to 14 bases.

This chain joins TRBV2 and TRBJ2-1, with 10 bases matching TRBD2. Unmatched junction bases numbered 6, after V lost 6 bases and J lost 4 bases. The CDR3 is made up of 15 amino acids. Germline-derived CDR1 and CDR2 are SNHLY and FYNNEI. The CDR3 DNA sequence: TGTGCCAGCAGGGTAGCGGGAGGCCTATACAATGAGCAGTTCTTC. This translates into CASRVAGGLYNEQFF.

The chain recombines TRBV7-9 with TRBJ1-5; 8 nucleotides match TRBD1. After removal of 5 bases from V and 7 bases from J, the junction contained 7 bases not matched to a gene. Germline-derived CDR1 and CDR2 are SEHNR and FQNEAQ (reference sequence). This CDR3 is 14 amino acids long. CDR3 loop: CASSGTDRAQPQHF. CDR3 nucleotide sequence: TGTGCCAGCAGCGGAACGGACAGGGCCCAGCCCCAGCATTTT.

The CDR3, as DNA: TGTGCCAGCAGTGAACAAAGCACAGATACGCAGTATTTT. This codes for CASSEQSTDTQYF. The chain has TRBV25-1 and TRBJ2-3; no definite D call. The CDR3 spans 13 residues. CDR1 is MGHDK and CDR2 is SYGVNS in the germline V gene. V was pared by 2 bases and J by 0 bases, with 3 bases between. The whole variable domain, remainder taken from reference TRBV25-1 and TRBJ2-3, is EADIYQTPRYLVIGTGKKITLECSQTMGHDKMYWYQQDPGMELHLIHYSYGVNSTEKGDLSSESTVSRIRTEHFPLTLESARPSHTSQYLCASSEQSTDTQYFGPGTRLTVL.

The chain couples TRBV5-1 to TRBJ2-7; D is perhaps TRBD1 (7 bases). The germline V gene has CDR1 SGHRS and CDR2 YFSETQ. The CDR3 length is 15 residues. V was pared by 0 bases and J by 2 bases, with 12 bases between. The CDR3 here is CASSLEAGGTYEQYF. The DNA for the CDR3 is TGCGCCAGCAGCTTGGAGGCAGGGGGGACCTACGAGCAGTACTTC.

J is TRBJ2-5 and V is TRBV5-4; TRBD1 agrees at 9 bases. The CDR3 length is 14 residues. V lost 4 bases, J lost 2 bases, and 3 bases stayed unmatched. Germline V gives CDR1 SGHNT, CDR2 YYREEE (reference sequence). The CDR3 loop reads CASSRDRAQETQYF. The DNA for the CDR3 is TGTGCCAGCAGCAGGGACAGGGCGCAAGAGACCCAGTACTTC. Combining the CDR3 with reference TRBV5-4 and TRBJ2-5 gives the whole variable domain ETGVTQSPTHLIKTRGQQVTLRCSSQSGHNTVSWYQQALGQGPQFIFQYYREEENGRGNFPPRFSGLQFPNYSSELNVNALELDDSALYLCASSRDRAQETQYFGPGTRLLVL.

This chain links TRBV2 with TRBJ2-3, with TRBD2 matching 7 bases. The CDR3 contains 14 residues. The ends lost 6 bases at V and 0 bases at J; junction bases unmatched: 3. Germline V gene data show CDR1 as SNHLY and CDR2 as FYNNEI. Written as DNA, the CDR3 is TGTGCCAGCAGGGGGGGGGTAAGCACAGATACGCAGTATTTT. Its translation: CASRGGVSTDTQYF.

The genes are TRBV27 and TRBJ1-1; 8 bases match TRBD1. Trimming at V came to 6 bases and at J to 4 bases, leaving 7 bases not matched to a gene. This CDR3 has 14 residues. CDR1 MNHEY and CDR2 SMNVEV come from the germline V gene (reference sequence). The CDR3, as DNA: TGTGCCAGCAGCATAGGGACAGGAGGCACTGAAGCTTTCTTT. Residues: CASSIGTGGTEAFF.

Here the CDR3 DNA reads TGTGCCAGCGGCGGACAGCTCAATCAGCCCCAGCATTTT. Amino acids: CASGGQLNQPQHF. The chain links TRBV7-9 to TRBJ1-5, with D tentatively TRBD1 (6 bases). Trimming cost V 8 bases and J 3 bases, with 11 bases left between them. The V gene's germline CDR1 is SEHNR and CDR2 FQNEAQ (reference sequence). The CDR3 covers 13 residues.

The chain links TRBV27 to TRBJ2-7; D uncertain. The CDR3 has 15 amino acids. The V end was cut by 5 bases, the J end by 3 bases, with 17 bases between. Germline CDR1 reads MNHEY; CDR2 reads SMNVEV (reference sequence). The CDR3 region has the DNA TGTGCCAGCAGTCCCCAGACACGAAGTTTCTACGAGCAGTACTTC. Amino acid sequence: CASSPQTRSFYEQYF.

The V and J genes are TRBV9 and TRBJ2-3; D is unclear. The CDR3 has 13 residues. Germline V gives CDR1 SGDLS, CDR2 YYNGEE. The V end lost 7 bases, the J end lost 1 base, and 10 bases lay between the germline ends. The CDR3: CASRAVRTDTQYF. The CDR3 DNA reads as TGTGCCAGCCGCGCGGTACGCACAGATACGCAGTATTTT.

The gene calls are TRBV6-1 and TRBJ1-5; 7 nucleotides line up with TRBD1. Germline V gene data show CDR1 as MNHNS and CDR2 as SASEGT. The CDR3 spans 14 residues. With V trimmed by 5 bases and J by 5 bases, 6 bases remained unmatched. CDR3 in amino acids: CASSKTGNYQPQHF. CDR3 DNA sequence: TGTGCCAGCAGTAAGACAGGGAATTATCAGCCCCAGCATTTT.

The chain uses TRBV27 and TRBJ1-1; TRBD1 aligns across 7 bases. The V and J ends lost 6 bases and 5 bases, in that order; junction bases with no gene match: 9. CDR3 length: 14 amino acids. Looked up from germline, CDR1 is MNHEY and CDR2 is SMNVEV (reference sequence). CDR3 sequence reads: CASSRQGSETEAFF. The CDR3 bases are TGTGCCAGCAGCCGACAGGGCAGTGAGACTGAAGCTTTCTTT.

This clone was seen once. Here the CDR3 DNA reads TGTGCCAGCAGCGCCGGGCGGGGGTTCAATGAGCAGTTCTTC. It encodes CASSAGRGFNEQFF. The rearrangement uses TRBV5-6 and TRBJ2-1, with 7 bases matching TRBD2. The CDR3 loop spans 14 amino acids. Germline V gene sequence: CDR1 SGHDT, CDR2 YYEEEE. The V and J ends lost 4 bases and 6 bases, in that order; junction bases with no gene match: 7.

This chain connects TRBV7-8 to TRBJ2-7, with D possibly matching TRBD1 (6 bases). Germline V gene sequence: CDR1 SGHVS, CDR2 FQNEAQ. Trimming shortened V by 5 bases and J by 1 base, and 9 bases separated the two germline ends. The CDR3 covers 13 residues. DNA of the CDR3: TGTGCCAGCAGCCCGGACAGATCCTACGAGCAGTACTTC. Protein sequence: CASSPDRSYEQYF.

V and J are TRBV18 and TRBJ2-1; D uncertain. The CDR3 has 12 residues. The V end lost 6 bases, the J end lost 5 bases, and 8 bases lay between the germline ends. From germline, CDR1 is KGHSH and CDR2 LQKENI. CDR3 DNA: TGTGCCAGCTCGCAGTATAACAATGAGCAGTTCTTC. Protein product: CASSQYNNEQFF.

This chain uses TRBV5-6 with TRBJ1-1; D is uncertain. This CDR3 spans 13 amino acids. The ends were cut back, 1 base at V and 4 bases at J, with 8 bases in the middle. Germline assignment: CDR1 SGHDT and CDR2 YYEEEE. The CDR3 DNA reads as TGTGCCAGCAGCTTGTCCCCAGTCACTGAAGCTTTCTTT. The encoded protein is CASSLSPVTEAFF.